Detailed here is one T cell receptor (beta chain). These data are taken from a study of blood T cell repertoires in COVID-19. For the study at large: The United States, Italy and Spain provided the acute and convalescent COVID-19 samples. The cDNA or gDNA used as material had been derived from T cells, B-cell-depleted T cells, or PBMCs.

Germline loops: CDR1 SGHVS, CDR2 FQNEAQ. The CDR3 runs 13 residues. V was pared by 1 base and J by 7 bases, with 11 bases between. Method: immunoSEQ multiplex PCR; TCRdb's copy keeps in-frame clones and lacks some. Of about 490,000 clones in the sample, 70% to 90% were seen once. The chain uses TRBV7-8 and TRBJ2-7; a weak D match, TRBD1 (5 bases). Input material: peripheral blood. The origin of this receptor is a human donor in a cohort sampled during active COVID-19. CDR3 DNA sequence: TGTGCCAGCAGCTTAGAATCAGGGAAAGAGCAGTACTTC. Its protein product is CASSLESGKEQYF. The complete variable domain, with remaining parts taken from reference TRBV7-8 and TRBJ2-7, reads GAGVSQSPRYKVAKRGQDVALRCDPISGHVSLFWYQQALGQGPEFLTYFQNEAQLDKSGLPSDRFFAERPEGSVSTLKIQRTQQEDSAVYLCASSLESGKEQYFGPGTRLTVT.